The clone carrying this T cell receptor beta chain was observed many times. Its antigen is unknown. V lost 5 bases, J lost 5 bases, and 5 bases stayed unmatched. Germline V gene sequence: CDR1 DFQATT, CDR2 SNEGSKA (reference sequence). The CDR3 runs 14 residues. Each CDR3 protein gets one entry after TCRdb re-called the RACE reads with MiXCR. This sample has a few hundred thousand distinct CDR3 sequences, with roughly 6% found just once. These data are taken from a study of human T cells and chemical hapten exposure. Study findings and constraints: No shift was seen in TCRs above 1 in 1000 frequency with DPC sensitization.

The time point was: patch test 2, 6 weeks after DPC sensitization. Treatment: therapeutic diphenylcyclopropenone sensitization with weekly scalp DPC. This TCR derives from a woman younger than 30 with alopecia areata. Some clones in this sample may be carry-over from other donors' samples. The rearrangement uses TRBV20-1 and TRBJ2-1; 11 bases line up with TRBD2. Material: whole blood, obtained in connection with sensitization to the hapten diphenylcyclopropenone (DPC). The CDR3 sequence: CSAPVAGGNNEQFF. The CDR3 region has the DNA TGCAGTGCTCCTGTAGCGGGGGGGAACAATGAGCAGTTCTTC.